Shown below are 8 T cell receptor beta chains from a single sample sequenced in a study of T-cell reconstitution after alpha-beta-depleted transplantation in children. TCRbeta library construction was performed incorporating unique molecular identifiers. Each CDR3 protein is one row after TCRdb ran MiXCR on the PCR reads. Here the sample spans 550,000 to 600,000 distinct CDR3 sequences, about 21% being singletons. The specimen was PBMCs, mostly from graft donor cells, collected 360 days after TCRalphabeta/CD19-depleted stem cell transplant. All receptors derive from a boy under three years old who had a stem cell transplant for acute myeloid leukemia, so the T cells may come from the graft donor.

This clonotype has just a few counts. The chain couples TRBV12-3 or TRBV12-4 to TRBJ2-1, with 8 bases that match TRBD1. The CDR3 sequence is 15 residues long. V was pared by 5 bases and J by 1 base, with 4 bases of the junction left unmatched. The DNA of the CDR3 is TGTGCCAGCAGTCGGACAGGGTGGTCCTACAATGAGCAGTTCTTC. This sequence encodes CASSRTGWSYNEQFF.

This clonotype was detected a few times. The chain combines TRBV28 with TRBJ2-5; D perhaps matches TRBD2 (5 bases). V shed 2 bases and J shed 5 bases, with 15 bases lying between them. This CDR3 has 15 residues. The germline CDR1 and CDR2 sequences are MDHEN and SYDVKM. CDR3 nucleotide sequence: TGTGCCAGCAGTTTAGAGGGATATGTGGCGGAGACCCAGTACTTC. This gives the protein CASSLEGYVAETQYF.

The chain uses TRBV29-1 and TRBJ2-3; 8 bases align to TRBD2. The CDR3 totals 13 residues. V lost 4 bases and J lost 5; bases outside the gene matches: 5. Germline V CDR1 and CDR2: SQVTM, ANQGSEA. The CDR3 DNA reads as TGCAGCGTTGTTGAGACTAGCGTAGATACGCAGTATTTT. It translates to CSVVETSVDTQYF.

CDR3 bases: TGCGCCAGCAGCCAAGAAATGGGCTACGAGCAGTACTTC. Translation: CASSQEMGYEQYF. This chain connects TRBV4-3 to TRBJ2-7; D is unclear. V shed 0 bases and J shed 3 bases, with 6 bases lying between them. The CDR3 has 13 residues. CDR1 is LGHNA and CDR2 is YSLEER in the germline V gene.

The CDR3: CASSLSGGDYNEQFF. In DNA form, the CDR3 reads TGTGCCAGCAGCCTTAGCGGGGGCGATTACAATGAGCAGTTCTTC. The chain employs TRBV11-1 and TRBJ2-1; TRBD2 agrees at 9 bases. The J segment lost 4 bases and the V segment lost 5 bases, leaving 6 bases of the junction unmatched. The CDR3 covers 15 residues. The germline V gene has CDR1 SGHAT and CDR2 FQDESV (reference sequence). The full variable domain, with the rest looked up from reference TRBV11-1 and TRBJ2-1, is EAEVAQSPRYKITEKSQAVAFWCDPISGHATLYWYRQILGQGPELLVQFQDESVVDDSQLPKDRFSAERLKGVDSTLKIQPAELGDSAMYLCASSLSGGDYNEQFFGPGTRLTVL.

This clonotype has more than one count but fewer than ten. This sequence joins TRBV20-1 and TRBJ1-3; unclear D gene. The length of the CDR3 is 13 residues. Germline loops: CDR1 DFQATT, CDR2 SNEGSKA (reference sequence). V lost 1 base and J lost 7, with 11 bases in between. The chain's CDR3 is CSARGGGRNTIYF. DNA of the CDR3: TGCAGTGCTAGAGGCGGAGGGAGGAACACCATATATTTT.

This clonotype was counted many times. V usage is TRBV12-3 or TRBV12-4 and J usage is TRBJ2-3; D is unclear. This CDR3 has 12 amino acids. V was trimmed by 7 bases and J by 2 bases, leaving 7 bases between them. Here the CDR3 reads CASNSVTDTQYF. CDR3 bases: TGTGCCAGCAACTCAGTCACAGATACGCAGTATTTT.

The CDR3 DNA reads TGCAGTGCTATTACTTATGGGGGGGCTATCACCGGGGAGCTGTTTTTT. Its translation: CSAITYGGAITGELFF. V gene TRBV20-1 combines with J gene TRBJ2-2; D is perhaps TRBD2 (7 bases). The CDR3 is 16 residues long. The V gene lost 4 bases and the J gene lost 4 bases, with 19 bases spanning the gap. The germline V gene has CDR1 DFQATT and CDR2 SNEGSKA (reference sequence).